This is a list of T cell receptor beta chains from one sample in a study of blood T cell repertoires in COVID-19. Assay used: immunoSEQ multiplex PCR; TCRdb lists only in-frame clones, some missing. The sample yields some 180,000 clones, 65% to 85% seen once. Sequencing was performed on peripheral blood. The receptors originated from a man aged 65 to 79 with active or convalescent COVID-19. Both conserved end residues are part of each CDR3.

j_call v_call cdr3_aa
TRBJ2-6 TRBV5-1 CASSLEGASGANVLTF
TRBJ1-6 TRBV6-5 CASSTQGWALHF
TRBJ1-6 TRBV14 CASSHQAGINSPLHF
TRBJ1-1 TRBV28 CASSLGPRTANTEAFF
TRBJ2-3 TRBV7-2 CASSEWTDTQYF
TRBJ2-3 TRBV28 CASSPGLGLSSTDTQYF
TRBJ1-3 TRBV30 CALQGTSGNTIYF
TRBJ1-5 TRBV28 CASSFPHRGWSQPQHF
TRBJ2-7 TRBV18 CASSPGAGVGQSEQYF
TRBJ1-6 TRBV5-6 CASREADRGSNSPLHF
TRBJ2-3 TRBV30 CAWSEQSDTQYF
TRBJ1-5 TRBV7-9 CASSSSHAGNQPQHF
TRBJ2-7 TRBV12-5 CASGLASGTGAYEQYF
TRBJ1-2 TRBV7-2 CASSPYPAAASYGYTF
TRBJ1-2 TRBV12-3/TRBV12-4 CASSYRVYGYTF
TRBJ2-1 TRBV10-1 CASSRTGSYNEQFF
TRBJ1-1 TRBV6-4 CASRHRETTEAFF
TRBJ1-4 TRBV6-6 CASSRFGQANEKLFF
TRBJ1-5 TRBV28 CASSLGQGRGNQPQHF
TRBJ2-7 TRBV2 CASSERSFASYEQYF
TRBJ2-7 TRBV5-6 CASSPGTEEVRYEQYF
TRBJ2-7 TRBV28 CASLRGGGTSYEQYF
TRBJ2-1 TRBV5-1 CASSEPGTGYNEQFF
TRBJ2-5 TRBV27 CASRDRGLGGETQYF
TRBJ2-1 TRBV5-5 CASSPSGTPILYNEQFF
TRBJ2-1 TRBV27 CASSLLTSGGSYNEQFF
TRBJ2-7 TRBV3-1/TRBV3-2 CASSQDVPAGGRLYEQYF
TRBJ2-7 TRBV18 CASSPLRTASYEQYF
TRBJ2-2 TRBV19 CASSKNRGGTGELFF
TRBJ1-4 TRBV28 CASSFQRQAITNEKLFF
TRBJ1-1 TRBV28 CASSFPGGWAFF
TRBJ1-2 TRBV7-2 CASSPGRGQGYTF
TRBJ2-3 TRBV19 CASNLGSGGHGDTQYF
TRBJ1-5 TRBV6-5 CASSPGVDNQPQHF
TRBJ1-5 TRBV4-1 CASSQRGHSEGPQHF
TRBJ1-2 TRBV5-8 CASSLSTGANYGYTF
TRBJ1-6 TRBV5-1 CASSLGPTGGPGDSPLHF
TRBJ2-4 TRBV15 CATSRDQGGTKNIQYF
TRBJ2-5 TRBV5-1 CASSLVGTSERETQYF
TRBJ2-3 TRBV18 CASSTTSGRGNTQYF
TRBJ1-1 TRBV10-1 CASSQDRFTEAFF
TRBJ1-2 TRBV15 CATSIGREGYGYTF
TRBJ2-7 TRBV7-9 CASSPRAAYEQYF
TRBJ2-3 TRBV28 CACNSFSEGAGTDTQYF
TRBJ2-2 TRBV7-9 CASSLDRGGTGELFF
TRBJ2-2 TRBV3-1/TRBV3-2 CASSQDGPGYPGELFF
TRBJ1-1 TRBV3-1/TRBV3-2 CASSPQGLQGAEAFF
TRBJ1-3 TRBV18 CASSPPLSAGNTIYF
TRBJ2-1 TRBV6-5 CASGRPDNEQFF
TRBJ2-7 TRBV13 CASSLSSYEQYF
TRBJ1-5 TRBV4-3 CASSQGTGDQPQHF
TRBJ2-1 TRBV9 CASSVPGLAGHNEQFF
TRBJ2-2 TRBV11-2 CASTLTSGRASGELFF